The clone carrying this T cell receptor beta chain was seen only a few times. What it binds is not known. Primers included in the PCR were 60 Vbeta and 13 Jbeta primers. Here immunoSEQ multiplex PCR was the method, and the copy in TCRdb shows in-frame clones only, minus some. The table lists some 120,000 clones, around 70% of them singletons, with about 4.9% in the top ten. This entry belongs to a study of cytomegalovirus exposure and HLA in healthy donors. The CDR3 contains 16 residues. Germline CDR1 is SNHLY and CDR2 is FYNNEI. The V gene end was trimmed by 2 bases and the J gene end by 9 bases; junction bases not matched to a gene: 10. General study points: It emerged from a later analysis that several of the most significant clusters appeared to be linked to common viral pathogens.

This chain uses TRBV2 with TRBJ2-1, with TRBD2 matching 10 bases. The receptor's source is a man under 40 in good health and CMV-seropositive. The specimen sequenced was PBMCs. The CDR3 loop reads CASSETDLASGGEQFF. DNA of the CDR3: TGTGCCAGCAGTGAAACTGATTTGGCTAGCGGGGGTGAGCAGTTCTTC. Supplemented by reference TRBV2 and TRBJ2-1, the full variable domain reads EPEVTQTPSHQVTQMGQEVILRCVPISNHLYFYWYRQILGQKVEFLVSFYNNEISEKSEIFDDQFSVERPDGSNFTLKIRSTKLEDSAMYFCASSETDLASGGEQFFGPGTRLTVL.